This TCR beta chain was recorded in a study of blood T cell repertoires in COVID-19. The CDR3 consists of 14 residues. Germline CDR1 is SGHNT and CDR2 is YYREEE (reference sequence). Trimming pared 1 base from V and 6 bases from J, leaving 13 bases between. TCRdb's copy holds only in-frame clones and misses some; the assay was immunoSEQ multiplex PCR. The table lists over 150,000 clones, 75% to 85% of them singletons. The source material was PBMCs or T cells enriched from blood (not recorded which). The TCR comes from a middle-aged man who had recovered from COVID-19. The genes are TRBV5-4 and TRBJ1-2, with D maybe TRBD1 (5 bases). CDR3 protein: CASSLPGGGHGYTF. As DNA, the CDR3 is TGTGCCAGCAGCTTGCCTGGGGGAGGCCATGGCTACACCTTC.